This record covers a single TCR beta chain. This sample is drawn from a study of T cells in Graves' hyperthyroidism and ophthalmopathy. Amplified TCR beta CDR3 regions came from RNA transcripts. The TCR CDR3 was amplified in a first-round RT-PCR using the HTBI primer set. TCRdb processed the multiplex PCR reads anew with MiXCR; each CDR3 protein has one entry. This table has fewer than 250,000 distinct CDR3 sequences, approximately 16% appearing once. This TCR derives from a woman younger than 30 with Graves' ophthalmopathy. The sequenced sample consisted of blood.

DNA of the CDR3: TGCAGCGTCTGTTTGATCGGGACTAGCGGGGGGGCCGGAGATACGCAGTATTTT. Translation: CSVCLIGTSGGAGDTQYF. The rearrangement joins TRBV29-1 to TRBJ2-3; 16 nucleotides agree with TRBD2. There are 18 residues in the CDR3. Germline trimming cut 6 bases from V and 5 bases from J; bases unmatched to any gene: 14. Per germline, CDR1 SQVTM and CDR2 ANQGSEA.